These 21 T cell receptor beta chains were sequenced from one sample in a study of OX40 agonist ivuxolimab in advanced cancers. Generated by immunoSEQ multiplex PCR, the TCRdb table keeps only in-frame clones and is missing some. The data contain 50,000 to 65,000 clones, 87% of them singletons. The source material was CD4+ or CD8+ T cells sorted from blood, sampled in a trial of the OX40 agonist ivuxolimab. Receptor source: an adult with an advanced solid tumor such as melanoma, head and neck, liver or kidney cancer.

The chain is built from TRBV6-5 and TRBJ1-2, with 8 bases that match TRBD1. In germline, CDR1 is MNHEY, CDR2 SVGAGI. The CDR3 covers 14 residues. The trim removed 2 bases at V and 9 bases at J, leaving 8 bases unmatched. In nucleotides, the CDR3 is TGTGCCAGCAGTTACATCGGACAGGGTGGCAGCTACACCTTC. The encoded protein is CASSYIGQGGSYTF.

The genes are TRBV28 and TRBJ2-6, with a possible D match to TRBD2 (6 bases). Trimming cost V 6 bases and J 7 bases, with 16 bases left between them. This CDR3 has 15 residues. Germline V gene data show CDR1 as MDHEN and CDR2 as SYDVKM. CDR3 amino acids: CASSLAGGFANVLTF. As DNA, the CDR3 is TGTGCCAGCAGCCTTGCTGGGGGGTTCGCCAACGTCCTGACTTTC.

This chain connects TRBV6-1 to TRBJ2-7, with a weak D call TRBD1 (6 bases). V gave up 4 bases and J gave up 6 bases, with 13 bases separating them. The CDR3 spans 13 residues. From germline, CDR1 is MNHNS and CDR2 SASEGT. In nucleotides, the CDR3 is TGTGCCAGCAGTGGAAGACAGGTAGTCGAGCAGTACTTC. This gives the protein CASSGRQVVEQYF.

This clone was counted only a few times. The chain is built from TRBV25-1 and TRBJ2-2; D is uncertain. CDR3 length equals 14 residues. CDR1 MGHDK and CDR2 SYGVNS come from the germline V gene. V lost 4 bases and J lost 2, with 8 bases in between. For the CDR3, the DNA is TGTGCCAGCAGTGCGGCAGGAAACACCGGGGAGCTGTTTTTT. It translates to CASSAAGNTGELFF. Together with reference TRBV25-1 and TRBJ2-2, the CDR3 gives the full variable domain: EADIYQTPRYLVIGTGKKITLECSQTMGHDKMYWYQQDPGMELHLIHYSYGVNSTEKGDLSSESTVSRIRTEHFPLTLESARPSHTSQYLCASSAAGNTGELFFGEGSRLTVL.

The chain is built from TRBV18 and TRBJ1-3; D is ambiguous. The germline gives CDR1 KGHSH, CDR2 LQKENI. CDR3 size: 14 residues. Between the trimmed V and J ends, which lost 10 bases and 2 bases, there was a span of 15 bases. DNA of the CDR3: TGTGCCACCGCTTTGGGCAAGACTGGAAACACCATATATTTT. Translated: CATALGKTGNTIYF.

This chain uses TRBV5-4 with TRBJ2-5; 9 bases fit TRBD2. J was trimmed by 2 bases and V by 4 bases; bases with no gene match: 6. This CDR3 has 15 amino acids. Germline assignment: CDR1 SGHNT and CDR2 YYREEE (reference sequence). CDR3 region: CASSRLAEAQETQYF. CDR3 sequence (DNA): TGTGCCAGCAGCCGACTAGCGGAAGCTCAAGAGACCCAGTACTTC.

The chain uses TRBV15 and TRBJ1-1; TRBD1 matches 8 bases. The V segment lost 1 base and the J segment 0 bases; nucleotides outside the gene matches: 7. The CDR3 runs 17 residues. CDR1 is LNHNV and CDR2 is YYDKDF in the germline V gene (reference sequence). The CDR3, as DNA: TGTGCCACCAGCAGAGGCAGGGGGCGTTTGATGAACACTGAAGCTTTCTTT. Its protein product is CATSRGRGRLMNTEAFF.

The V and J genes are TRBV5-5 and TRBJ2-1, with a weak D call TRBD1 (5 bases). CDR1 and CDR2 (germline): SGHKS, YYEKEE (reference sequence). This CDR3 has 14 amino acids. Deletions cut 4 bases from V and 4 bases from J, with 12 bases between. The CDR3 DNA follows: TGTGCCAGCAGCAGGGGCTCGACTTACAATGAGCAGTTCTTC. Amino acids: CASSRGSTYNEQFF.

The V gene is TRBV19, the J gene TRBJ2-3; D gene ambiguous. CDR1 is LNHDA and CDR2 is SQIVND in the germline V gene (reference sequence). CDR3 length: 14 residues. Trimming took 6 bases from V and 0 from J, leaving 10 bases between them. DNA of the CDR3: TGTGCCAGTAGCACCGATCCTAGCACAGATACGCAGTATTTT. Protein product: CASSTDPSTDTQYF.

The rearrangement uses TRBV19 and TRBJ2-3; tentatively, D is TRBD2 (5 bases). V shed 3 bases and J shed 0 bases, with 13 bases lying between them. This CDR3 is 16 amino acids long. Germline loops: CDR1 LNHDA, CDR2 SQIVND (reference sequence). CDR3 amino acids: CASSIAARASTDTQYF. The CDR3 nucleotides read TGTGCCAGTAGTATCGCGGCGAGGGCTAGCACAGATACGCAGTATTTT.

The CDR3: CASSSMGGPTDTQYF. The DNA of the CDR3 is TGTGCCAGCAGTTCAATGGGAGGGCCTACAGATACGCAGTATTTT. V usage is TRBV27 and J usage is TRBJ2-3; 7 nucleotides line up with TRBD2. The germline V gene has CDR1 MNHEY and CDR2 SMNVEV (reference sequence). Germline trimming cut 4 bases from V and 3 bases from J; bases unmatched to any gene: 7. This CDR3 region has 15 residues.

The chain couples TRBV2 to TRBJ1-4; 9 bases are a match to TRBD1. The germline gives CDR1 SNHLY, CDR2 FYNNEI. V lost 6 bases and J lost 6; bases outside the gene matches: 5. This CDR3 spans 14 amino acids. The DNA for the CDR3 is TGTGCCAGCAGACCCGGGACAGGGTATGAAAAACTGTTTTTT. Encoded protein: CASRPGTGYEKLFF.

This rearrangement joins TRBV11-3 to TRBJ2-1; TRBD2 matches at 8 bases. Germline V gives CDR1 SGHNT, CDR2 YENEEA. This CDR3 spans 15 amino acids. With V trimmed by 1 base and J by 6 bases, 5 bases remained unmatched. CDR3 sequence reads: CASSLAGGTSNEQFF. In DNA form, the CDR3 reads TGTGCCAGCAGCTTAGCGGGAGGGACTTCCAATGAGCAGTTCTTC.

The chain couples TRBV5-5 to TRBJ2-3; a possible D gene is TRBD2 (5 bases). Germline V gene data show CDR1 as SGHKS and CDR2 as YYEKEE (reference sequence). Trimming took 1 base from V and 6 from J, leaving 9 bases between them. There are 13 residues in the CDR3. As DNA, the CDR3 is TGTGCCAGCAGCTTGCGGGGATCCGATACGCAGTATTTT. Translation gives CASSLRGSDTQYF.

This sequence joins TRBV7-9 and TRBJ1-2; a possible D gene is TRBD1 (5 bases). Germline CDR1 SEHNR, CDR2 FQNEAQ (reference sequence). Trimming pared 8 bases from V and 2 bases from J, leaving 18 bases between. The CDR3 is 15 amino acids. The CDR3, as DNA: TGTGCCAGCCGCCGGGGGGACGGACAAAACTATGGCTACACCTTC. This sequence encodes CASRRGDGQNYGYTF.

This clone was picked up one time. The chain is built from TRBV28 and TRBJ2-7, with 7 bases identical to TRBD1. CDR1 and CDR2 (germline): MDHEN, SYDVKM. The CDR3 length is 16 residues. The ends lost 1 base at V and 0 bases at J; junction bases unmatched: 6. In DNA form, the CDR3 reads TGTGCCAGCAGTTTATCTTTGGGACAGAGCTCCTACGAGCAGTACTTC. Translating it yields CASSLSLGQSSYEQYF. Drawing the rest from reference TRBV28 and TRBJ2-7, the complete variable domain is DVKVTQSSRYLVKRTGEKVFLECVQDMDHENMFWYRQDPGLGLRLIYFSYDVKMKEKGDIPEGYSVSREKKERFSLILESASTNQTSMYLCASSLSLGQSSYEQYFGPGTRLTVT.

The chain uses TRBV11-3 and TRBJ2-2; weak D call: TRBD1 (6 bases). Trimming removed 4 bases at V and 6 bases at J, with 9 bases between. The CDR3 length is 13 residues. In germline, CDR1 is SGHNT, CDR2 YENEEA. The CDR3 region is CASSSGVAGELFF. CDR3 nucleotide sequence: TGTGCCAGCAGCTCAGGGGTAGCCGGGGAGCTGTTTTTT.

V is TRBV15 and J is TRBJ1-1; 8 bases fit TRBD1. V lost 3 bases to trimming and J lost 2 bases; unmatched junction nucleotides: 5. CDR3 size: 15 residues. CDR1 and CDR2 from the germline V gene are LNHNV and YYDKDF (reference sequence). As DNA, the CDR3 is TGTGCCACCAGCAGTACGGACAGGGCCAACACTGAAGCTTTCTTT. Translating gives CATSSTDRANTEAFF. Looking up the rest from reference TRBV15 and TRBJ1-1 gives the full variable domain: DAMVIQNPRYQVTQFGKPVTLSCSQTLNHNVMYWYQQKSSQAPKLLFHYYDKDFNNEADTPDNFQSRRPNTSFCFLDIRSPGLGDTAMYLCATSSTDRANTEAFFGQGTRLTVV.

V is TRBV7-8 and J is TRBJ2-2; the D is unclear. The CDR3 totals 16 residues. The V gene's germline CDR1 is SGHVS and CDR2 FQNEAQ. The germline V and J ends were trimmed by 5 bases and 5 bases, with 18 bases remaining between them. In nucleotides, the CDR3 is TGTGCCAGCAGCCAACTTGTGGACGTCTTGACCGGGGAGCTGTTTTTT. Encoded protein: CASSQLVDVLTGELFF.

The chain uses TRBV29-1 and TRBJ2-7; 7 bases are shared with TRBD1. J gave up 0 bases and V 3 bases, and 5 bases lay outside the gene matches. Germline V gene sequence: CDR1 SQVTM, CDR2 ANQGSEA. This CDR3 comprises 14 residues. CDR3 sequence (DNA): TGCAGCGTTGATGCAGGGGGAAGCTCCTACGAGCAGTACTTC. Its protein is CSVDAGGSSYEQYF.

The rearrangement uses TRBV15 and TRBJ2-6; D is undetermined. Germline V CDR1 and CDR2: LNHNV, YYDKDF (reference sequence). V lost 0 bases to trimming and J lost 3 bases, with 9 bases between them. This CDR3 is built from 16 residues. Here the CDR3 DNA reads TGTGCCACCAGCAGAGATAGGTCGGGTGGGGCCAACGTCCTGACTTTC. Amino acids: CATSRDRSGGANVLTF.